This T cell receptor beta chain comes out of a study of T cells in localized non-small cell lung cancer. In germline, CDR1 is SGHNT, CDR2 YENEEA. V was shortened by 3 bases and J by 7 bases, with 13 bases between the two germline ends. The CDR3 consists of 15 residues. TCRdb's copy holds only in-frame clones and misses some; the assay was immunoSEQ multiplex PCR. Among 3,500 to 4,000 clones listed, about 29% were seen once. The sample here was lung tumor tissue, taken before any cancer treatment. The chain carries TRBV11-3 and TRBJ1-6; D might be TRBD1 (5 bases). This sequence was found in a man aged 40-75 years with stage I lung adenocarcinoma. The CDR3 bases are TGTGCCAGCAGCTTTCAAGGTGGGGGGAATTCACCCCTCCACTTT. As protein: CASSFQGGGNSPLHF.